The 29 T cell receptor beta chains below all came from one sample that was sequenced in a study of shared clonotypes between healthy human individuals. Here immunoSEQ multiplex PCR was the method, and the copy in TCRdb shows in-frame clones only, minus some. The profile shows about 640,000 clones, 60% to 80% of them singletons. The sequenced sample consisted of memory CD4+ T cells sorted from blood. Regarding subset: CD45RA-negative fraction. These receptors all stem from a woman aged 30 to 39 in good health.

V is TRBV2 and J is TRBJ2-7, with 9 bases aligning to TRBD2. Germline CDR1 and CDR2: SNHLY and FYNNEI. Trimming cost V 6 bases and J 0 bases; bases outside gene matches: 15. The length of the CDR3 is 18 residues. CDR3 region: CASRAYPPASGTSYEQYF. CDR3 coding DNA: TGTGCCAGCAGAGCCTACCCCCCTGCTAGCGGGACCTCCTACGAGCAGTACTTC.

The rearrangement links TRBV19 to TRBJ1-1; D perhaps matches TRBD1 (6 bases). This CDR3 is built from 14 residues. Germline CDR1 is LNHDA and CDR2 is SQIVND (reference sequence). V gave up 3 bases and J gave up 1 base, with 9 bases separating them. CDR3 sequence (DNA): TGTGCCAGTAGTATCCCCAGGGGGAACACTGAAGCTTTCTTT. Residues: CASSIPRGNTEAFF.

The chain combines TRBV7-9 with TRBJ1-2, with D perhaps matching TRBD1 (6 bases). V dropped 4 bases and J dropped 4 bases, with 13 bases sitting between them. CDR3 size: 14 residues. In germline, CDR1 is SEHNR, CDR2 FQNEAQ (reference sequence). This CDR3 is CASSSEQGIYGYTF. The DNA of the CDR3 is TGTGCCAGCAGCTCAGAGCAGGGGATCTATGGCTACACCTTC.

The V and J genes are TRBV10-1 and TRBJ1-1, with D hard to call. Germline CDR1 and CDR2: WNHNN and SYGVQD (reference sequence). This CDR3 is 13 amino acids long. V was pared by 0 bases and J by 5 bases, with 7 bases between. In DNA form, the CDR3 reads TGCGCCAGCAGTGAGTCAGGGAATACTGAAGCTTTCTTT. Its protein is CASSESGNTEAFF.

This chain uses TRBV5-1 with TRBJ2-7, with 8 bases matching TRBD2. The CDR3 runs 15 residues. CDR1 is SGHRS, CDR2 YFSETQ, per germline. J was trimmed by 0 bases and V by 4 bases; bases with no gene match: 6. The CDR3 is CASSPGRASSYEQYF. The CDR3, as DNA: TGCGCCAGCAGCCCCGGGAGGGCGAGCTCCTACGAGCAGTACTTC.

This clone appeared a single time. The gene calls are TRBV6-5 and TRBJ2-7; 9 nucleotides line up with TRBD1. V dropped 5 bases and J dropped 4; count of bases not matched to a gene: 6. Germline lookup yields CDR1 MNHEY and CDR2 SVGAGI. The CDR3 totals 14 residues. CDR3 protein: CASSPTDRGYEQYF. For the CDR3, the DNA is TGTGCCAGCAGTCCAACGGACAGGGGTTACGAGCAGTACTTC.

The chain joins TRBV30 to TRBJ2-2; 8 nucleotides align to TRBD1. CDR1 GTSNPN and CDR2 SVGIG come from the germline V gene (reference sequence). V dropped 0 bases and J dropped 1; count of bases not matched to a gene: 4. CDR3 length: 16 residues. DNA of the CDR3: TGTGCCTGGAGTGTAGGGGGGACAGGGAACACCGGGGAGCTGTTTTTT. Translated: CAWSVGGTGNTGELFF. Full variable domain (rest looked up from reference TRBV30 and TRBJ2-2): SQTIHQWPATLVQPVGSPLSLECTVEGTSNPNLYWYRQAAGRGLQLLFYSVGIGQISSEVPQNLSASRPQDRQFILSSKKLLLSDSGFYLCAWSVGGTGNTGELFFGEGSRLTVL.

The chain couples TRBV7-6 to TRBJ1-5, with D unresolved. This CDR3 comprises 15 residues. Germline loops: CDR1 SGHVS, CDR2 FNYEAQ. The V end lost 1 base, the J end lost 7 bases, and 14 bases lay between the germline ends. The CDR3 region is CASSLDMGMGQPQHF. Here the CDR3 DNA reads TGTGCCAGCAGCTTAGATATGGGGATGGGGCAGCCCCAGCATTTT.

This chain uses TRBV5-1 with TRBJ1-4; the D is unclear. With 0 bases removed from V and 15 bases from J, the gap between germline ends came to 18 bases. Germline CDR1 reads SGHRS; CDR2 reads YFSETQ. The CDR3 has 14 residues. DNA of the CDR3: TGCGCCAGCAGCTTGGGGTCAGACTCAGTAAGGGTGTTTTTT. Translation: CASSLGSDSVRVFF.

This clone has a single count. The chain uses TRBV5-1 and TRBJ1-4; no firm D call. V dropped 4 bases and J dropped 0 bases, with 10 bases sitting between them. The germline gives CDR1 SGHRS, CDR2 YFSETQ. The length of the CDR3 is 15 residues. The CDR3 spells CASSPQRATNEKLFF. CDR3 nucleotides: TGCGCCAGCAGCCCGCAGAGAGCAACTAATGAAAAACTGTTTTTT.

The CDR3 is CASSSSGVSSYNEQFF. CDR3 nucleotides: TGTGCCAGTAGCTCTAGCGGGGTGAGCTCCTACAATGAGCAGTTCTTC. The V gene is TRBV19, the J gene TRBJ2-1, with 9 bases identical to TRBD2. The CDR3 totals 16 residues. In germline, CDR1 is LNHDA, CDR2 SQIVND (reference sequence). V was clipped by 6 bases and J by 0 bases; unmatched bases: 6.

The rearrangement joins TRBV19 to TRBJ2-7, with D perhaps TRBD1 (6 bases). Germline CDR1 and CDR2: LNHDA and SQIVND (reference sequence). V was shortened by 2 bases and J by 3 bases, with 11 bases between the two germline ends. The CDR3 consists of 14 residues. DNA for the CDR3: TGTGCCAGTAGTATAAAGACAGGTAGCTACGAGCAGTACTTC. This sequence encodes CASSIKTGSYEQYF.

A single count supports this clone. One junction end does not reproduce the germline sequence, and a read error may be involved. This chain uses TRBV18 with TRBJ2-7; possibly TRBD1 for D (7 bases). Germline-derived CDR1 and CDR2 are KGHSH and LQKENI. The CDR3 runs 15 residues. Here the CDR3 reads CASSPRSGGSSEQYF. The CDR3 nucleotides read TGTGCCAGCTCACCACGGTCAGGGGGGTCCTCCGAGCAGTACTTC.

The chain carries TRBV28 and TRBJ2-2; maybe TRBD2 (6 bases). Germline loops: CDR1 MDHEN, CDR2 SYDVKM. The CDR3 runs 16 residues. Trimming removed 7 bases from V and 7 bases from J, with 22 bases in between. This chain's CDR3 is CASNPVGGTRGGELFF. The CDR3 coding sequence is TGTGCCAGCAACCCGGTCGGCGGGACGCGAGGCGGGGAGCTGTTTTTT.

The chain combines TRBV4-1 with TRBJ2-7; the D gene is possibly TRBD2 (6 bases). Germline assignment: CDR1 MGHRA and CDR2 YSYEKL. The CDR3 runs to 17 residues. Trimming shortened V by 1 base and J by 9 bases, and 25 bases separated the two germline ends. The CDR3 loop is CASSQARFAGSYDRQYF. The CDR3 DNA follows: TGCGCCAGCAGCCAAGCGCGATTTGCGGGGTCTTACGATCGGCAGTACTTC.

With respect to this clone: Other DNA sequences in this specimen translate into the identical CDR3. V gene TRBV9 combines with J gene TRBJ2-2, with D tentatively TRBD2 (5 bases). The CDR3 runs to 15 residues. Trimming took off 0 bases at V and 2 bases at J, with 8 bases between the two ends. Germline lookup yields CDR1 SGDLS and CDR2 YYNGEE. As DNA, the CDR3 is TGTGCCAGCAGCGTAGGAGGAGGTAACACCGGGGAGCTGTTTTTT. It translates to CASSVGGGNTGELFF.

J is TRBJ2-1 and V is TRBV2; possible D gene TRBD2, 6 bases. Germline values: CDR1 SNHLY, CDR2 FYNNEI. Trimming stripped 5 bases from V and 5 bases from J, with 10 bases between. The CDR3 runs 13 residues. CDR3 sequence (DNA): TGTGCCAGCAGTCTGACTAGAAACAATGAGCAGTTCTTC. Amino acid sequence: CASSLTRNNEQFF. The full variable domain, with the rest looked up from reference TRBV2 and TRBJ2-1, is EPEVTQTPSHQVTQMGQEVILRCVPISNHLYFYWYRQILGQKVEFLVSFYNNEISEKSEIFDDQFSVERPDGSNFTLKIRSTKLEDSAMYFCASSLTRNNEQFFGPGTRLTVL.

The J gene is TRBJ2-1, the V gene TRBV15; D may be TRBD2 (6 bases). Trimming pared 0 bases from V and 10 bases from J, leaving 19 bases between. Germline CDR1 is LNHNV and CDR2 is YYDKDF (reference sequence). The CDR3 covers 16 residues. CDR3 sequence reads: CATSRESGVGMGEQFF. The CDR3 DNA sequence: TGTGCCACCAGCAGAGAGTCGGGGGTGGGCATGGGCGAGCAGTTCTTC.

This clone was counted once. The chain uses TRBV6-1 and TRBJ2-5; D might be TRBD1 or TRBD2, each matching 6 bases. The CDR3 extends over 15 amino acids. V was shortened by 10 bases and J by 4 bases, with 22 bases between the two germline ends. Germline-derived CDR1 and CDR2 are MNHNS and SASEGT. The CDR3 region has the DNA TGTGCCATCCGATTCACAGGGAGGTTACGAGAGACCCAGTACTTC. Translated: CAIRFTGRLRETQYF.

This clone was detected a few times. The gene calls are TRBV28 and TRBJ1-2; 9 bases are shared with TRBD1. The CDR3 sequence is 13 residues long. Trimming took 6 bases from V and 7 from J; bases not matched to a gene: 6. Per germline, CDR1 MDHEN and CDR2 SYDVKM. The CDR3 DNA reads TGTGCCAGCAGGGGACAGGGAGGTACTGGCTACACCTTC. Protein product: CASRGQGGTGYTF.

The J gene is TRBJ2-1, the V gene TRBV28; 9 bases are a match to TRBD2. The germline V gene encodes CDR1 MDHEN and CDR2 SYDVKM. The CDR3 has 14 amino acids. V shed 2 bases, J shed 8 bases, and the junction held 4 bases outside the gene matches. CDR3 in DNA: TGTGCCAGCAGTTTACTTTGGACTAGCGATGAGCAGTTCTTC. Its protein is CASSLLWTSDEQFF.

For this clone: Other DNA sequences of this sample code for an identical CDR3. J is TRBJ2-1 and V is TRBV5-5; D is perhaps TRBD2 (5 bases). This CDR3 has 15 amino acids. Germline V gives CDR1 SGHKS, CDR2 YYEKEE (reference sequence). Trimming removed 1 base at V and 0 bases at J, with 8 bases between. In nucleotides, the CDR3 is TGTGCCAGCAGCTTGAGCGGAGACTCCTACAATGAGCAGTTCTTC. This codes for CASSLSGDSYNEQFF.

V gene TRBV19 combines with J gene TRBJ1-2; no definite D call. CDR1 and CDR2 (germline): LNHDA, SQIVND (reference sequence). The CDR3 is made up of 14 amino acids. V dropped 6 bases and J dropped 4 bases, with 15 bases sitting between them. This CDR3 reads CASSLRHGFYGYTF. CDR3 in DNA: TGTGCCAGTAGCCTTCGACATGGGTTCTATGGCTACACCTTC.

This clone has just one count. This rearrangement joins TRBV7-2 to TRBJ2-7, with D hard to call. Trimming removed 1 base at V and 2 bases at J, with 6 bases between. This CDR3 has 13 residues. Germline V lookup: CDR1 SGHTA, CDR2 FQGNSA. The DNA of the CDR3 is TGTGCCAGCAGCTTAGTTGAAACCTACGAGCAGTACTTC. The encoded protein is CASSLVETYEQYF.

The genes are TRBV19 and TRBJ2-3, with TRBD2 identical over 7 bases. Per germline, CDR1 LNHDA and CDR2 SQIVND (reference sequence). The J segment lost 6 bases and the V segment lost 0 bases, leaving 6 bases of the junction unmatched. The CDR3 spans 15 residues. This chain's CDR3 is CASSIDGGSVDTQYF. CDR3 bases: TGTGCCAGTAGTATAGACGGCGGGAGTGTTGATACGCAGTATTTT.

This chain links TRBV7-2 with TRBJ1-2, with a weak D call TRBD1 (6 bases). The CDR3 is 15 amino acids. Trimming removed 3 bases from V and 1 base from J, with 12 bases in between. Germline loops: CDR1 SGHTA, CDR2 FQGNSA. CDR3 nucleotides: TGTGCCAGCAGCTTTGGGACACCAGTTAACTATGGCTACACCTTC. This translates into CASSFGTPVNYGYTF. Combining the CDR3 with reference TRBV7-2 and TRBJ1-2 gives the whole variable domain GAGVSQSPSNKVTEKGKDVELRCDPISGHTALYWYRQSLGQGLEFLIYFQGNSAPDKSGLPSDRFSAERTGGSVSTLTIQRTQQEDSAVYLCASSFGTPVNYGYTFGSGTRLTVV.

The chain couples TRBV5-5 to TRBJ2-7, with a tentative D call TRBD2 (6 bases). CDR1 and CDR2 (germline): SGHKS, YYEKEE (reference sequence). The CDR3 covers 17 residues. V shed 6 bases and J shed 3 bases, with 25 bases lying between them. The CDR3 spells CASTDPLSGERFYEQYF. The CDR3 region has the DNA TGTGCCAGCACCGATCCCCTCTCGGGAGAGAGGTTCTACGAGCAGTACTTC.

The CDR3 DNA reads TGTGCCAGCAGGCCCTCAGAGATCCAAGAGACCCAGTACTTC. It is translated as CASRPSEIQETQYF. V gene TRBV7-9 combines with J gene TRBJ2-5, with D unclear. This CDR3 has 14 amino acids. In germline, CDR1 is SEHNR, CDR2 FQNEAQ (reference sequence). The V end lost 6 bases, the J end lost 1 base, and 12 bases lay between the germline ends. Looking up the rest from reference TRBV7-9 and TRBJ2-5 gives the full variable domain: DTGVSQNPRHKITKRGQNVTFRCDPISEHNRLYWYRQTLGQGPEFLTYFQNEAQLEKSRLLSDRFSAERPKGSFSTLEIQRTEQGDSAMYLCASRPSEIQETQYFGPGTRLLVL.

This clone occurred a few times. The chain joins TRBV5-4 to TRBJ2-5; perhaps TRBD1 as D (6 bases). V was cut by 1 base and J by 5 bases, with 12 bases left in between. This CDR3 comprises 14 residues. The germline V gene encodes CDR1 SGHNT and CDR2 YYREEE (reference sequence). CDR3 DNA: TGTGCCAGCAGCTTGTTTGGGGGCTGGGAGACCCAGTACTTC. It codes for CASSLFGGWETQYF.